Listed here are 22 T cell receptor beta chains from one sample, sequenced in a study of PD-1 blockade in classical Hodgkin lymphoma. Time point reported: cycle 4 day 1 (C4D1), after less than seven weeks of nivolumab. The patients all showed relapse after autologous stem cell transplantation, while their brentuximab vedotin exposure varied. Data came from immunoSEQ multiplex PCR; TCRdb stores just in-frame clones and leaves some out. The table lists about 85,000 clones, just over 90% of them singletons. The specimen comprised peripheral blood mononuclear cells (PBMCs), sampled before the fourth cycle of nivolumab. Receptors originate from a human donor with classical Hodgkin lymphoma.

The rearrangement uses TRBV9 and TRBJ1-1; 7 bases match TRBD1. The CDR3 is made up of 13 amino acids. J lost 8 bases, V lost 4 bases, and 8 bases had no gene match. Germline V CDR1 and CDR2: SGDLS, YYNGEE. The CDR3 is CASSPGGGPEAFF. CDR3 sequence (DNA): TGTGCCAGCAGCCCAGGGGGGGGGCCGGAAGCTTTCTTT.

The chain has TRBV9 and TRBJ2-5; a weak D match, TRBD1 (5 bases). V was cut by 0 bases and J by 4 bases, with 10 bases left in between. The CDR3 is 14 amino acids. Germline CDR1 is SGDLS and CDR2 is YYNGEE. CDR3 bases: TGTGCCAGCAGCGTAGAGGGGCTCCGAGAGACCCAGTACTTC. Protein sequence: CASSVEGLRETQYF.

The genes are TRBV21-1 and TRBJ1-1. TRBV21-1 is recorded as a pseudogene. There are 16 residues in the CDR3. DNA for the CDR3: TGTGCCAGCAGTACCCGGGCCCCACCTTGCCTAACTGAAGCTTTCTTT. Residues: CASSTRAPPCLTEAFF.

This chain connects TRBV7-8 to TRBJ1-3, with 7 bases that match TRBD1. Germline V gene sequence: CDR1 SGHVS, CDR2 FQNEAQ. This CDR3 has 16 residues. V lost 5 bases and J lost 2; bases outside the gene matches: 9. As DNA, the CDR3 is TGTGCCAGCAGCCCTTCGACAGGGCCTCCTGGAAACACCATATATTTT. This codes for CASSPSTGPPGNTIYF.

The chain recombines TRBV2 with TRBJ2-3; 8 bases fit TRBD1. V lost 4 bases and J lost 4; bases outside the gene matches: 7. The germline V gene encodes CDR1 SNHLY and CDR2 FYNNEI. The CDR3 runs 15 residues. The chain's CDR3 is CASSADRVVADTQYF. CDR3 in DNA: TGTGCCAGCAGTGCGGACAGGGTCGTCGCAGATACGCAGTATTTT. Full variable domain (outside the CDR3, taken from reference TRBV2 and TRBJ2-3): EPEVTQTPSHQVTQMGQEVILRCVPISNHLYFYWYRQILGQKVEFLVSFYNNEISEKSEIFDDQFSVERPDGSNFTLKIRSTKLEDSAMYFCASSADRVVADTQYFGPGTRLTVL.

This chain connects TRBV11-2 to TRBJ2-1, with 13 nucleotides matching TRBD2. The CDR3 runs to 18 residues. Per germline, CDR1 SGHAT and CDR2 FQNNGV. V shed 5 bases, J shed 8 bases, and the junction held 15 bases outside the gene matches. In nucleotides, the CDR3 is TGTGCCAGCAGCACGACTAGCGGGGGGCTACCATTTTGGTATGAGCAGTTCTTC. Protein sequence: CASSTTSGGLPFWYEQFF. Full variable domain (remainder filled in from reference TRBV11-2 and TRBJ2-1): EAGVAQSPRYKIIEKRQSVAFWCNPISGHATLYWYQQILGQGPKLLIQFQNNGVVDDSQLPKDRFSAERLKGVDSTLKIQPAKLEDSAVYLCASSTTSGGLPFWYEQFFGPGTRLTVL.

The chain carries TRBV30 and TRBJ2-1; 7 positions agree with TRBD1. This CDR3 comprises 15 residues. The germline CDR1 and CDR2 sequences are GTSNPN and SVGIG (reference sequence). With V trimmed by 1 base and J by 5 bases, 8 bases remained unmatched. CDR3 residues: CAWSGSWDRNNEQFF. The DNA for the CDR3 is TGTGCCTGGAGTGGGAGTTGGGACAGAAACAATGAGCAGTTCTTC.

V usage is TRBV30 and J usage is TRBJ1-2, with D tentatively TRBD1 (5 bases). The germline CDR1 and CDR2 sequences are GTSNPN and SVGIG (reference sequence). The CDR3 is 13 amino acids. Deletions cut 3 bases from V and 9 bases from J, with 17 bases between. This chain's CDR3 is CAWSPGAGMRYTF. CDR3 bases: TGTGCCTGGAGCCCTGGGGCAGGGATGCGCTACACCTTC.

V is TRBV2 and J is TRBJ2-7; maybe TRBD1 (6 bases). Between the trimmed V and J ends, which lost 0 bases and 5 bases, there was a span of 17 bases. Germline CDR1 is SNHLY and CDR2 is FYNNEI. The CDR3 covers 16 residues. Here the CDR3 reads CASSEASARGNHEQYF. The CDR3 region has the DNA TGTGCCAGCAGTGAAGCTTCGGCCAGGGGCAACCACGAGCAGTACTTC.

V and J are TRBV13 and TRBJ2-3; 9 nucleotides line up with TRBD1. Losses at the gene ends were 0 bases for V and 6 bases for J; bases not matched to a gene: 10. Germline lookup yields CDR1 PRHDT and CDR2 FYEKMQ (reference sequence). There are 17 residues in the CDR3. The CDR3 DNA reads as TGTGCCAGCAGCTTAGGGGGACAGGGTGTCTTTGCGGATACGCAGTATTTT. It encodes CASSLGGQGVFADTQYF.

The gene calls are TRBV2 and TRBJ2-2; the D gene is possibly TRBD2 (7 bases). CDR3 length: 15 amino acids. Germline V gives CDR1 SNHLY, CDR2 FYNNEI. V was cut by 6 bases and J by 3 bases, with 14 bases left in between. CDR3 sequence (DNA): TGTGCCAGCAGCCCACCGGGGGGCTACACCGGGGAGCTGTTTTTT. As protein: CASSPPGGYTGELFF.

The CDR3 nucleotides read TGTGCCAGCAGCTTAGGAGGTAGCGGGGGGGCAGGTGAGCAGTACTTC. This gives the protein CASSLGGSGGAGEQYF. The chain is built from TRBV7-9 and TRBJ2-7; 11 nucleotides agree with TRBD2. CDR1 and CDR2 (germline): SEHNR, FQNEAQ (reference sequence). J gave up 7 bases and V 1 base, and 9 bases lay outside the gene matches. The CDR3 covers 16 residues.

This chain joins TRBV19 and TRBJ2-7; no clear D gene. This CDR3 contains 13 residues. The V end lost 0 bases, the J end lost 0 bases, and 3 bases lay between the germline ends. CDR1 and CDR2 (germline): LNHDA, SQIVND (reference sequence). The CDR3 loop reads CASSIDISYEQYF. For the CDR3, the DNA is TGTGCCAGTAGTATAGACATCTCCTACGAGCAGTACTTC.

V is TRBV7-2 and J is TRBJ2-2; 12 bases align to TRBD2. Trimming cost V 2 bases and J 6 bases; bases outside gene matches: 10. Per germline, CDR1 SGHTA and CDR2 FQGNSA. The CDR3 loop spans 18 amino acids. The CDR3 is CASSLTLAGGPWSGELFF. Written as DNA, the CDR3 is TGTGCCAGCAGCTTAACGCTAGCGGGGGGGCCTTGGTCCGGGGAGCTGTTTTTT. Complete variable domain (other parts from reference TRBV7-2 and TRBJ2-2): GAGVSQSPSNKVTEKGKDVELRCDPISGHTALYWYRQSLGQGLEFLIYFQGNSAPDKSGLPSDRFSAERTGGSVSTLTIQRTQQEDSAVYLCASSLTLAGGPWSGELFFGEGSRLTVL.

CDR3 in DNA: TGTGCCAGCTCCCCCTCCGGCTTGTTCCCCTACAATGAGCAGTTCTTC. Encoded protein: CASSPSGLFPYNEQFF. V usage is TRBV18 and J usage is TRBJ2-1, with D hard to call. The CDR3 spans 16 residues. CDR1 is KGHSH and CDR2 is LQKENI in the germline V gene. V was clipped by 6 bases and J by 2 bases, with 17 bases between them. The full variable domain, its missing parts supplied by reference TRBV18 and TRBJ2-1, is NAGVMQNPRHLVRRRGQEARLRCSPMKGHSHVYWYRQLPEEGLKFMVYLQKENIIDESGMPKERFSAEFPKEGPSILRIQQVVRGDSAAYFCASSPSGLFPYNEQFFGPGTRLTVL.

This chain joins TRBV7-2 and TRBJ1-4, with 9 positions matching TRBD1. This CDR3 is 18 amino acids long. V was pared by 1 base and J by 6 bases, with 12 bases of the junction left unmatched. Looked up from germline, CDR1 is SGHTA and CDR2 is FQGNSA. The CDR3 sequence is CASSLDLWTGVEDEKLFF. In DNA form, the CDR3 reads TGTGCCAGCAGCTTAGATTTGTGGACAGGGGTTGAGGATGAAAAACTGTTTTTT.

J is TRBJ1-1 and V is TRBV9, with D perhaps TRBD1 (5 bases). The CDR3 covers 14 residues. V was clipped by 4 bases and J by 3 bases, with 13 bases between them. Looked up from germline, CDR1 is SGDLS and CDR2 is YYNGEE. The CDR3 nucleotides read TGTGCCAGCAGCCAAGGGACCCTATACACTGAAGCTTTCTTT. It yields the protein CASSQGTLYTEAFF.

The genes are TRBV19 and TRBJ2-7; possibly TRBD1 for D (7 bases). CDR3 length equals 15 residues. V was clipped by 5 bases and J by 3 bases, with 17 bases between them. Germline V lookup: CDR1 LNHDA, CDR2 SQIVND (reference sequence). CDR3 DNA: TGTGCCAGTAGTTTTACAGGGGTGGGAGGCTACGAGCAGTACTTC. Translation: CASSFTGVGGYEQYF. Full variable domain (missing parts from reference TRBV19 and TRBJ2-7): DGGITQSPKYLFRKEGQNVTLSCEQNLNHDAMYWYRQDPGQGLRLIYYSQIVNDFQKGDIAEGYSVSREKKESFPLTVTSAQKNPTAFYLCASSFTGVGGYEQYFGPGTRLTVT.

This chain links TRBV9 with TRBJ1-1; D not certain. Trimming cost V 2 bases and J 4 bases, with 12 bases left between them. Per the germline V gene, CDR1 is SGDLS and CDR2 is YYNGEE. This CDR3 region has 14 residues. The CDR3 coding sequence is TGTGCCAGCAGCGTTACCCCGATGGGCACTGAAGCTTTCTTT. Protein sequence: CASSVTPMGTEAFF.

The chain has TRBV27 and TRBJ2-3, with 13 nucleotides matching TRBD2. CDR1 and CDR2 (germline): MNHEY, SMNVEV (reference sequence). V lost 3 bases to trimming and J lost 7 bases; unmatched junction nucleotides: 7. This CDR3 region has 16 residues. DNA of the CDR3: TGTGCCAGCAGTTTGGGACTAGCGGGATCCCCACATACGCAGTATTTT. It yields the protein CASSLGLAGSPHTQYF.

The chain uses TRBV27 and TRBJ2-2; the D is unclear. Trimming left V 1 base short and J 5 bases short, with 5 bases between. CDR3 size: 13 residues. Germline V gene data show CDR1 as MNHEY and CDR2 as SMNVEV (reference sequence). CDR3: CASSLWMTGELFF. CDR3 DNA: TGTGCCAGCAGTTTATGGATGACCGGGGAGCTGTTTTTT.

This chain joins TRBV4-2 and TRBJ2-7; 8 nucleotides line up with TRBD2. CDR1 and CDR2 from the germline V gene are LGHNA and YNFKEQ. V dropped 3 bases and J dropped 3; count of bases not matched to a gene: 13. There are 17 residues in the CDR3. CDR3 region: CASSQAYSGTPLYEQYF. CDR3 nucleotides: TGTGCCAGCAGCCAGGCCTATAGCGGGACTCCTCTCTACGAGCAGTACTTC.